What follows describes a single T cell receptor (beta chain). Its cognate antigen has yet to be identified. Per-nucleotide qualities are absent, and no much larger clonotype sits a single base away. The data were obtained in a study of control samples from healthy donors and cancer patients (dated by TCRdb to the early 2020s). The method behind the library was the immunoSEQ multiplex PCR assay. Held by TCRdb, this immuneACCESS table contains in-frame sequences only and omits some clones. Under half of the omission traces to an unresolved V gene where checked; the cause of the rest is unknown. A total of 110,000 to 150,000 clones appear in this sample, 75% to 90% of them only once. In total, the top ten clones hold about 9% of the sample. Via the germline V gene (reference sequence), CDR1 is LNHDA and CDR2 SQIVND. The germline V end is reduced by 0 bases and the J end by 13 bases; junction bases left unmatched: 5. From the cysteine up to the phenylalanine, the CDR3 has a length of 13 residues. The kept DNA is CDR3 alone, 39 bases in frame from the first base.

The receptor was isolated from a woman in her twenties or thirties in good health. Sequenced input: blood. The chain couples TRBV19 to TRBJ2-4; the junction holds 8 bases that match TRBD2. The CDR3 has the sequence CASSIDREGGQYF. The nucleotide sequence reads TGTGCCAGTAGTATAGATCGGGAGGGGGGCCAGTACTTC.